Listed here is a single T cell receptor beta chain. What it binds is unknown. The data were obtained in a study of T cells in Graves' hyperthyroidism and ophthalmopathy. Trimming shortened V by 3 bases and J by 7 bases, and 10 bases separated the two germline ends. Per the germline V gene, CDR1 is LNHDA and CDR2 is SQIVND (reference sequence). CDR3 length: 12 residues. Amplification targeted TCR beta CDR3 regions from RNA transcripts. The HTBI primer set drove a first-round RT-PCR of the TCR CDR3. A single record per CDR3 protein comes from TCRdb applying MiXCR to the multiplex PCR reads. The data show roughly 740,000 distinct CDR3 sequences, with about 17% seen just once and under 8.5% held by the top ten. Findings of the study overall: A 13 V-J model separated ophthalmopathy from stable hyperthyroidism.

Clinical symptoms, serum thyroxine, TRAb, thyroid ultrasound and orbital computed tomography informed diagnoses. The sample taken for sequencing was blood. The receptor comes from a man aged 18 to 35 with Graves' hyperthyroidism. The gene calls are TRBV19 and TRBJ2-7; a possible D gene is TRBD2 (5 bases). CDR3 region: CASSIYGNEQYF. Written as DNA, the CDR3 is TGTGCCAGTAGTATTTACGGGAATGAGCAGTACTTC. Supplemented by reference TRBV19 and TRBJ2-7, the full variable domain reads DGGITQSPKYLFRKEGQNVTLSCEQNLNHDAMYWYRQDPGQGLRLIYYSQIVNDFQKGDIAEGYSVSREKKESFPLTVTSAQKNPTAFYLCASSIYGNEQYFGPGTRLTVT.